The entry below describes one T cell receptor beta chain. How the authors handled the data: Using reference gene primer amplification, nucleated cell counts were estimated. Data came from immunoSEQ multiplex PCR; TCRdb stores just in-frame clones and leaves some out. V, J and clone size are taken as reported in that table, and D and trimming were inferred from the DNA itself. The sample lists some 150,000 clones; approximately 83% were seen once. The sample originates from a study of blood T cell repertoires in COVID-19. Study context: The United States, Italy and Spain supplied acute and convalescent COVID-19 samples.

Sequences were obtained from peripheral blood. The receptor was isolated from a man in his 70s with acute or convalescent COVID-19.

CDR3 coding DNA: TGTGCCAGCAGTTTAGGGGCGGATACGCAGTATTTT. It yields the protein CASSLGADTQYF. The V and J genes are TRBV28 and TRBJ2-3; D is possibly TRBD1 (5 bases). The CDR3 is 12 amino acids. With 2 bases removed from V and 6 bases from J, the gap between germline ends came to 6 bases. Germline CDR1 and CDR2: MDHEN and SYDVKM.